What follows describes a single T cell receptor (beta chain). The antigen it recognizes is unknown. Compared with germline, one end of the junction differs, possibly owing to a read error. Reading from cysteine to phenylalanine, the CDR3 counts 11 amino acids. Left in the record is the CDR3 DNA by itself, 33 bases read in frame from the first base. As encoded in the germline V gene, CDR1 is ENHRY while CDR2 is SYGVKD. Library method: the immunoSEQ multiplex PCR assay. TCRdb carries this immuneACCESS record with in-frame sequences only. Its versions omit some clonotypes, under half of them owing to an unresolved V gene in the studies checked, with the rest unexplained. The sample table lists tens of thousands of clones, approximately 85% of them with a count of one. The ten top clones hold about two fifths of the sample. The data are from a study of control samples from healthy donors and cancer patients (dated by TCRdb to between 2020 and 2021).

Sequencing used PBMCs. This receptor was identified in a man in his sixties with head and neck cancer. The sequence links TRBV10-3 to TRBJ2-3, with the D segment identity uncertain. Here the CDR3 is given as CAISQSDTQYF. The DNA sequence reads TGTGCCATCAGTCAGTCAGATACGCAGTATTTT.